This T cell receptor (beta chain) comes out of a study of blood T cell repertoires in COVID-19 (dated by TCRdb to the early 2020s). For the study in its entirety: Samples covering the acute and convalescent phases of COVID-19 were provided by collaborators in the United States, Italy and Spain. The repertoires were made available in a free public database intended to serve as a resource for research on the immune response to SARS-CoV-2. The material from the prospective study consisted of cDNA or gDNA derived from T cells, B-cell-depleted T cells, or PBMCs. The samples were drawn from two sources: the first 160 participants of the ongoing ImmuneRACE study, and fewer than 1,500 subjects contributed by 6 global collaborators. Subjects who had been exposed to COVID-19, were actively infected with it, or had recovered from it provided the deeply sampled blood TCRbeta repertoires that made up the dataset. HLA class I and class II types, where available, came from metadata supplied by the sample provider rather than from assay-based typing. The sample metadata nearly always contained a de-identified subject ID, COVID-19 status, age in years and sex. Results and caveats for the whole study, not just this receptor: The quantity of clinical and demographic metadata differed by source and by participant and was supplied without curation.

Notes on this clone: What antigen it recognizes has not been identified. Nothing much larger sits one base from this clone, and base qualities are not available.

The immunoSEQ Assay, a bias-controlled multiplex PCR, was used to amplify TCRbeta CDR3 regions from genomic DNA. In the authors' own workflow: Within the assay, amplification of reference gene primers was used to estimate how many nucleated cells each sample contained. To quantify the absolute abundance of each unique TCRbeta CDR3 rearrangement, sequence reads were collapsed and filtered. For each sample, productive Simpson clonality was calculated as the square root of Simpson's diversity index across productive rearrangements. This is the immuneACCESS table as TCRdb keeps it, with only in-frame sequences that have V and J called. A part of the clones is gone; compared with another copy, unresolved V genes explain less than half, and the rest is unexplained. V and J calls and clone size are given by that table; D and trimming were obtained from the DNA. The sample table shows 150,000 to 200,000 clones, and about 88% are seen once. The ten largest clones take up 1% to 1.5% of the sample.

Participants in the prospective study were aged roughly 18 to 90 years, lived in about two dozen United States geographic areas, and enrolled through a virtual design. In the prospective study, participants were assigned to cohorts based on the clinical history participants reported in a screening survey and a study questionnaire. In the prospective study, mobile phlebotomists collected whole blood, serum and a nasopharyngeal or oropharyngeal swab from each participant. Prospective study participants could optionally give additional blood draws and questionnaires over a roughly two-month period. Prospective study blood samples were shipped either frozen or at room temperature before DNA extraction. Reading from cysteine to phenylalanine, the CDR3 counts 16 amino acids. CDR3 DNA only is kept here, 48 bases in frame from base 1. For CDR1 and CDR2, the germline V gene (reference sequence) lists MNHNY and SVGAGI. V and J are truncated by 2 bases and 3 bases respectively, leaving an intervening sequence of 16 bases.

The sequence was collected from a human donor with acute COVID-19. The donor label of this sample is uncertain. The chain uses TRBV6-6 and TRBJ2-5; perhaps TRBD2 is the D gene, with 5 bases matching. The sequenced sample was PBMCs or T cells enriched from blood (not recorded which). The encoded CDR3 is CASSYDGAGGEETQYF. The sequenced DNA: TGTGCCAGCAGTTACGACGGCGCCGGAGGAGAAGAGACCCAGTACTTC.